The present entry profiles one T cell receptor (beta chain) with its context. The authors' processing: From reference gene primer amplification, estimates of nucleated cell counts were derived. The repertoire was sequenced with immunoSEQ multiplex PCR; TCRdb's copy has only in-frame clones and lacks some. For V, J and clone size, that table is used; D and trimming come from the DNA. The table shows tens of thousands of clones, with about 71% occurring only once. This record belongs to a study of blood T cell repertoires in COVID-19. Looking at the study overall: Sources were T cells, B-cell-depleted T cells, or PBMCs; the material itself was cDNA or gDNA.

The length of the CDR3 is 17 residues. The V segment lost 5 bases and the J segment 4 bases; nucleotides outside the gene matches: 12. Germline CDR1 SGHTA, CDR2 FQGNSA. The source is a woman in her seventies with acute or convalescent COVID-19. The rearrangement links TRBV7-2 to TRBJ2-1, with 9 bases fitting TRBD1. Sequenced input: peripheral blood. Here the CDR3 reads CASSHAHRGRLYNEQFF. The CDR3 DNA follows: TGTGCCAGCAGCCATGCTCACAGGGGGCGACTATACAATGAGCAGTTCTTC.